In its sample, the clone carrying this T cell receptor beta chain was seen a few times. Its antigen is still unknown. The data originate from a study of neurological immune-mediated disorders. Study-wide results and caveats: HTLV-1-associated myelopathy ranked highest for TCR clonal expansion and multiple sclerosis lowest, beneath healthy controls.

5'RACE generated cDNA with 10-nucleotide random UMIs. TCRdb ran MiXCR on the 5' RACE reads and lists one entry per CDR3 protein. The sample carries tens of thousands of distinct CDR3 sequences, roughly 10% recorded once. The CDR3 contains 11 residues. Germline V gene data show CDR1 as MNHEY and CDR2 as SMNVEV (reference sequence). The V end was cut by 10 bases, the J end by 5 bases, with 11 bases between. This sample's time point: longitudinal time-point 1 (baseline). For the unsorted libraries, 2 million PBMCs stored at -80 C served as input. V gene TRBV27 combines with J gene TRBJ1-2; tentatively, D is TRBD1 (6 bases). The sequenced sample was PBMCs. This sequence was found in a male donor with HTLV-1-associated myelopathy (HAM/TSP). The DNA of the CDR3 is TGTGCCACCGGGGGGGCGTATGGCTACACCTTC. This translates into CATGGAYGYTF.